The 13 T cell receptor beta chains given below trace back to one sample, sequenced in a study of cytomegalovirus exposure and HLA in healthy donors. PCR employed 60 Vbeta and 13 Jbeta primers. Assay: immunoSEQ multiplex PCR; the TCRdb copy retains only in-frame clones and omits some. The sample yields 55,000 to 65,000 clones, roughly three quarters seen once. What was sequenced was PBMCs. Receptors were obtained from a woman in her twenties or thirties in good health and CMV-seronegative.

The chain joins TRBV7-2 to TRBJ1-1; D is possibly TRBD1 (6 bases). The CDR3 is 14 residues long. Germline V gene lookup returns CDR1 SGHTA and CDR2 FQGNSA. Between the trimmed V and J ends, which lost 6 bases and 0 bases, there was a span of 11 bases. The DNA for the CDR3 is TGTGCCAGCAGACTAGGACAGCTGAACACTGAAGCTTTCTTT. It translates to CASRLGQLNTEAFF.

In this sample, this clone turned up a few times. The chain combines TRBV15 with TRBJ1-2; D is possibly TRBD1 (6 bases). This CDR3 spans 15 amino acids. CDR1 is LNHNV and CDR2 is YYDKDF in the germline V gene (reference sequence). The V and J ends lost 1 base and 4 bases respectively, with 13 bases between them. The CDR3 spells CATSRAGASIYGYTF. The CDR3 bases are TGTGCCACCAGCAGAGCAGGGGCTTCGATCTATGGCTACACCTTC.

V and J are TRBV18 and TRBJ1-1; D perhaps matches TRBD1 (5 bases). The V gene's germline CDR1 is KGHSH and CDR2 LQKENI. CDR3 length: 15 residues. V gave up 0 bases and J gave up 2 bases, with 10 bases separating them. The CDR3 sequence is CASSPPGQLNTEAFF. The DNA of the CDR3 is TGTGCCAGCTCACCACCGGGGCAGCTAAACACTGAAGCTTTCTTT.

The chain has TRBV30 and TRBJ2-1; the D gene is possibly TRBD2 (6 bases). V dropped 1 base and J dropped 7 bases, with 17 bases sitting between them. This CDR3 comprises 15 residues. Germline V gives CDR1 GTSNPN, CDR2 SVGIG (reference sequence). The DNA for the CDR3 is TGTGCCTGGAGTGCTTACGGGAGTCTGGGGAATGAGCAGTTCTTC. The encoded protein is CAWSAYGSLGNEQFF.

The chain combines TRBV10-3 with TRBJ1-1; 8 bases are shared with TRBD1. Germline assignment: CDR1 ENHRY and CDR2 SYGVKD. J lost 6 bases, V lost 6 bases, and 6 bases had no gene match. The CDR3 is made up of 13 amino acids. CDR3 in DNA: TGTGCCATCAGGCGTGACAGGGGTGCTGAAGCTTTCTTT. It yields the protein CAIRRDRGAEAFF.

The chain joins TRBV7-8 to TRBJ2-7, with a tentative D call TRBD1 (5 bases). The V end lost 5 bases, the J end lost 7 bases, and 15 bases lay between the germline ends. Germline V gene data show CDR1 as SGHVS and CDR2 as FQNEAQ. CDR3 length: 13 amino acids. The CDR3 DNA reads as TGTGCCAGCAGCCCTCAGGGTCGGCGTGAGCAGTACGTC. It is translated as CASSPQGRREQYV.

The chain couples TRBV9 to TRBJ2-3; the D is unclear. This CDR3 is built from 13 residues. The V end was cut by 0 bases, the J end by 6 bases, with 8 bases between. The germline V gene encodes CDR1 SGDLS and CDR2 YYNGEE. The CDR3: CASSVDIYDTQYF. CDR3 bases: TGTGCCAGCAGCGTAGATATTTATGATACGCAGTATTTT.

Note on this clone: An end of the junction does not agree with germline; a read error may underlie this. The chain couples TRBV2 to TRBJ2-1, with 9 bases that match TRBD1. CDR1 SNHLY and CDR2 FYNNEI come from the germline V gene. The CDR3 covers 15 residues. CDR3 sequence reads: CASSVRTGAINEQFF. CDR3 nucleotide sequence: TGTGCCAGTAGTGTACGGACAGGGGCTATCAATGAGCAGTTCTTC. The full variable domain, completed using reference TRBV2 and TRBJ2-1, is EPEVTQTPSHQVTQMGQEVILRCVPISNHLYFYWYRQILGQKVEFLVSFYNNEISEKSEIFDDQFSVERPDGSNFTLKIRSTKLEDSAMYFCASSVRTGAINEQFFGPGTRLTVL.

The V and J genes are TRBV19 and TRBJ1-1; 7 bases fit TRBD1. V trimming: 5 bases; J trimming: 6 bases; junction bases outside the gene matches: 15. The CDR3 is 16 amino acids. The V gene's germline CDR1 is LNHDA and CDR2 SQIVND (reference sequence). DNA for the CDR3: TGTGCCAGTAGTCATCCAAGGCGGCAGGGGGTCGCTGAAGCTTTCTTT. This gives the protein CASSHPRRQGVAEAFF.

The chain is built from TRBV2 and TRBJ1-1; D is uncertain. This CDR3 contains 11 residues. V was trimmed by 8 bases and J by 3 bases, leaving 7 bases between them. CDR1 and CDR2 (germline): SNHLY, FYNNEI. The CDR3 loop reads CASGLYTEAFF. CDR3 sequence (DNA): TGTGCCAGCGGCCTGTACACTGAAGCTTTCTTT. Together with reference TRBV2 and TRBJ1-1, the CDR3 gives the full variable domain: EPEVTQTPSHQVTQMGQEVILRCVPISNHLYFYWYRQILGQKVEFLVSFYNNEISEKSEIFDDQFSVERPDGSNFTLKIRSTKLEDSAMYFCASGLYTEAFFGQGTRLTVV.

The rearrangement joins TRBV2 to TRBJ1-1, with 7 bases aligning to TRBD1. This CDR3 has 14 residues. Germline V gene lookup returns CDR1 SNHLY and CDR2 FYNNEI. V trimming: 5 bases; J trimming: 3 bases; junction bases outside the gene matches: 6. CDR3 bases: TGTGCCAGCAGTCCACAGGGGCGGGACACTGAAGCTTTCTTT. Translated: CASSPQGRDTEAFF.

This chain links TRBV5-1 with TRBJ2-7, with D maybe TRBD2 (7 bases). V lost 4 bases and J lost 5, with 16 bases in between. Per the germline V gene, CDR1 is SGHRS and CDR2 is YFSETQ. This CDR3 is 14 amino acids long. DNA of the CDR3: TGCGCCAGCAGCGGGGGGCGGGGGCTGGACGAGCAGTACTTC. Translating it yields CASSGGRGLDEQYF.

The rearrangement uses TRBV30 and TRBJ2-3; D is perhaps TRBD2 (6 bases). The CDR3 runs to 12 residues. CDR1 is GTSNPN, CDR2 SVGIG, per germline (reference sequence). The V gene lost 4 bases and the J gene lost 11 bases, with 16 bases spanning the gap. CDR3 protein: CAWTARGGMQYF. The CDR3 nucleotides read TGTGCCTGGACCGCCCGGGGCGGGATGCAGTATTTT.